A single sample gave rise to the 32 T cell receptor beta chains below, sequenced in a study of blood T cells in healthy people across ages (dated by TCRdb to between 2015 and 2016). Libraries were prepared through 5' RACE. Sequenced using an Illumina HiSeq 2500. The second PCR ran for roughly 6 to 11 cycles and used a J-beta primer mix along with a sample-barcoded 5' primer. Clones were called with MiXCR by TCRdb after fastp trimmed the public reads at Q25, and only in-frame beta chains were retained. Here each entry gathers all rows of one CDR3 protein and keeps the most common genes and DNA. The sample includes some 1.5 million distinct CDR3 sequences, with 28% observed a single time. The ten largest clones represent 7.7% of the sample. Material: blood. The receptors were sampled from a woman younger than 45 in good health.

This clonotype has only a few counts. The V gene is TRBV28, the J gene TRBJ2-4; TRBD1 aligns across 9 bases. Germline CDR1 MDHEN, CDR2 SYDVKM. CDR3 length: 13 residues. In DNA form, the CDR3 reads TGTGCACACAGGGGGCGCGCCAAAAACATTCAGTACTTC. Its translation: CAHRGRAKNIQYF.

In its sample, this clonotype was seen once. A read error may be the cause here, since a much bigger clone is one base away. The DNA of the CDR3 is TGTGCCAGCAGCAGGGACCCAACTACTATACCCTACGAGCAGTTCTTC. It codes for CASSRDPTTIPYEQFF. This chain uses TRBV7-2 with TRBJ2-1; the D call may be TRBD1 or TRBD2 (5 bases each). Germline values: CDR1 SGHTA, CDR2 FQGNSA. The CDR3 loop spans 16 amino acids. V was trimmed by 5 bases and J by 10 bases, leaving 24 bases between them.

There are many counts of this clonotype. This chain links TRBV5-4 with TRBJ2-5, with D perhaps assigned TRBD1 or TRBD2 (5 bases each). The CDR3 extends over 15 amino acids. V shed 1 base and J shed 4 bases, with 14 bases lying between them. In germline, CDR1 is SGHNT, CDR2 YYREEE (reference sequence). The CDR3 sequence is CASSLSFIGGETQYF. CDR3 coding DNA: TGTGCCAGCAGCTTGAGTTTTATTGGGGGAGAGACCCAGTACTTC.

The rearrangement joins TRBV6-5 to TRBJ1-2; 9 bases map to TRBD1. Germline assignment: CDR1 MNHEY and CDR2 SVGAGI. With 5 bases clipped from V and 8 bases from J, the junction kept 12 bases outside the gene matches. There are 15 residues in the CDR3. CDR3 in amino acids: CASSQFTGGPGGYTF. The CDR3, as DNA: TGTGCCAGCAGTCAATTCACAGGGGGCCCCGGAGGCTACACCTTC.

The CDR3 reads CASKHGEPYSNQPQHF. CDR3 sequence (DNA): TGTGCCAGTAAGCATGGGGAACCTTATAGCAATCAGCCCCAGCATTTT. The V call is TRBV19, the J call TRBJ1-5, with no clear D. Germline V CDR1 and CDR2: LNHDA, SQIVND (reference sequence). The CDR3 consists of 16 residues. Deletions cut 7 bases from V and 0 bases from J, with 16 bases between.

V gene TRBV27 combines with J gene TRBJ2-1; D remains unclear. Germline V lookup: CDR1 MNHEY, CDR2 SMNVEV (reference sequence). The CDR3 is 11 amino acids. V gave up 7 bases and J gave up 3 bases, with 4 bases separating them. CDR3 DNA: TGTGCCAGCACCAACTACAATGAGCAGTTCTTC. This sequence encodes CASTNYNEQFF.

The rearrangement uses TRBV28 and TRBJ2-1; the D gene is possibly TRBD2 (6 bases). Germline lookup yields CDR1 MDHEN and CDR2 SYDVKM. V was clipped by 6 bases and J by 2 bases, with 14 bases between them. This CDR3 spans 15 amino acids. CDR3 coding DNA: TGTGCCAGCAGCTGGCGGGGCTCACCCTACAATGAGCAGTTCTTC. Translated, it gives CASSWRGSPYNEQFF.

There are many counts of this clonotype. The rearrangement uses TRBV28 and TRBJ2-7, with D perhaps being TRBD1 or TRBD2 (5 bases each). CDR3 length: 14 amino acids. Trimming cost V 5 bases and J 3 bases, with 14 bases left between them. Germline-derived CDR1 and CDR2 are MDHEN and SYDVKM. The CDR3: CASSGTRGSYEQYF. The CDR3 DNA is TGTGCCAGCAGTGGTACTAGGGGAAGCTACGAGCAGTACTTC.

The chain has TRBV6-6 and TRBJ1-2; D call uncertain. The CDR3 runs to 13 residues. CDR1 and CDR2 from the germline V gene are MNHNY and SVGAGI (reference sequence). V was clipped by 7 bases and J by 2 bases, with 11 bases between them. CDR3 sequence (DNA): TGTGCCAGCACCACGCGGGAGAACTATGGCTACACCTTC. Its protein product is CASTTRENYGYTF.

The V and J genes are TRBV5-6 and TRBJ2-5; a weak D match, TRBD1 (5 bases). Germline CDR1 SGHDT, CDR2 YYEEEE. Trimming pared 4 bases from V and 3 bases from J, leaving 16 bases between. The CDR3 is 15 amino acids. The CDR3 spells CASSRTPALKETQYF. The CDR3 DNA is TGTGCCAGCAGCCGGACACCAGCATTGAAAGAGACCCAGTACTTC.

V and J are TRBV29-1 and TRBJ2-3; 7 positions agree with TRBD2. With V trimmed by 0 bases and J by 4 bases, 4 bases remained unmatched. Germline V CDR1 and CDR2: SQVTM, ANQGSEA. This CDR3 comprises 14 residues. CDR3 sequence reads: CSVEDGEGSDTQYF. Written as DNA, the CDR3 is TGCAGCGTTGAAGATGGGGAGGGTTCAGATACGCAGTATTTT.

The rearrangement joins TRBV7-9 to TRBJ2-3; the D is unclear. Deletions cut 3 bases from V and 4 bases from J, with 23 bases between. The CDR3 loop spans 18 amino acids. From germline, CDR1 is SEHNR and CDR2 FQNEAQ (reference sequence). The CDR3 spells CASSLGLTMDHTADTQYF. The CDR3 coding sequence is TGTGCCAGCAGCTTGGGTCTTACTATGGACCATACCGCAGATACGCAGTATTTT.

This clonotype was found a few times. The gene calls are TRBV15 and TRBJ2-5; 7 positions agree with TRBD2. This CDR3 region has 14 residues. V gave up 6 bases and J gave up 11 bases; unmatched junction bases: 15. Germline loops: CDR1 LNHNV, CDR2 YYDKDF (reference sequence). The CDR3 loop is CATRSAGRDYEQYF. CDR3 DNA: TGTGCCACCAGGTCTGCCGGTAGGGACTATGAGCAGTACTTC.

About this clonotype itself: A read error may produce the germline difference seen at one junction end. The rearrangement joins TRBV12-3 or TRBV12-4 to TRBJ2-7, with D perhaps assigned TRBD1 or TRBD2 (5 bases each). The CDR3 is 13 amino acids. The CDR3, as DNA: TGTGCCAGCAGTAGGGACGGTTCCTTCGAGCAGTACTTC. As protein: CASSRDGSFEQYF.

There are many counts of this clonotype. The chain is built from TRBV9 and TRBJ2-5; TRBD1 might be the D (5 bases). CDR3 length: 14 residues. With 0 bases removed from V and 5 bases from J, the gap between germline ends came to 11 bases. The V gene's germline CDR1 is SGDLS and CDR2 YYNGEE. The CDR3, as DNA: TGTGCCAGCAGCGTAGATGGGGCCGACGAGACCCAGTACTTC. Protein: CASSVDGADETQYF.

The V gene is TRBV12-3 or TRBV12-4, the J gene TRBJ1-5; 7 bases fit TRBD1. V trimming: 6 bases; J trimming: 1 base; junction bases outside the gene matches: 6. This CDR3 comprises 15 residues. For the CDR3, the DNA is TGTGCCAGCAGAGGACAGGTGAGCAGCAATCAGCCCCAGCATTTT. This gives the protein CASRGQVSSNQPQHF.

This chain links TRBV20-1 with TRBJ2-7; D is ambiguous. The germline V gene has CDR1 DFQATT and CDR2 SNEGSKA (reference sequence). The CDR3 runs 15 residues. Trimming stripped 3 bases from V and 7 bases from J, with 22 bases between. The CDR3 bases are TGCAGTGCTAGGGGTGAACGAAAGAAGTACAGTGAGCAGTACTTC. Its translation: CSARGERKKYSEQYF.

V is TRBV20-1 and J is TRBJ2-7; 11 nucleotides agree with TRBD2. V shed 0 bases, J shed 4 bases, and the junction held 11 bases outside the gene matches. Per germline, CDR1 DFQATT and CDR2 SNEGSKA (reference sequence). This CDR3 is built from 17 residues. CDR3 loop: CSARDGITSGSGYEQYF. CDR3 sequence (DNA): TGCAGTGCTAGAGATGGAATTACTAGCGGGAGTGGGTACGAGCAGTACTTC.

This clonotype was observed many times. V is TRBV3-1 and J is TRBJ2-7; D call uncertain. The germline gives CDR1 LGHDT, CDR2 YNNKEL (reference sequence). V dropped 1 base and J dropped 3 bases, with 10 bases sitting between them. The CDR3 consists of 14 residues. The CDR3 coding sequence is TGTGCCAGCAGCCAAGGTTACACGAGCTACGAGCAGTACTTC. Translating it yields CASSQGYTSYEQYF.

The chain uses TRBV30 and TRBJ2-1, with D possibly matching TRBD1 (5 bases). The CDR3 is made up of 12 amino acids. V lost 6 bases and J 1 base, leaving 7 bases between the germline ends. Germline loops: CDR1 GTSNPN, CDR2 SVGIG (reference sequence). The CDR3 DNA sequence: TGTGCCTGCAGGGATTCCTACAATGAGCAGTTCTTC. Protein: CACRDSYNEQFF. Complete variable domain (other parts from reference TRBV30 and TRBJ2-1): SQTIHQWPATLVQPVGSPLSLECTVEGTSNPNLYWYRQAAGRGLQLLFYSVGIGQISSEVPQNLSASRPQDRQFILSSKKLLLSDSGFYLCACRDSYNEQFFGPGTRLTVL.

This clonotype was counted a few times. The chain recombines TRBV5-6 with TRBJ2-3, with D possibly matching TRBD2 (6 bases). V was cut by 4 bases and J by 7 bases, with 19 bases left in between. The V gene's germline CDR1 is SGHDT and CDR2 YYEEEE. The CDR3 contains 15 residues. CDR3 protein: CASSVRRALGNTQYF. CDR3 DNA: TGTGCCAGCAGCGTCAGGAGGGCCCTTGGGAATACGCAGTATTTT. Complete variable domain (other parts from reference TRBV5-6 and TRBJ2-3): DAGVTQSPTHLIKTRGQQVTLRCSPKSGHDTVSWYQQALGQGPQFIFQYYEEEERQRGNFPDRFSGHQFPNYSSELNVNALLLGDSALYLCASSVRRALGNTQYFGPGTRLTVL.

This clonotype was seen only a few times. The chain couples TRBV29-1 to TRBJ2-3; 7 positions match TRBD2. Looked up from germline, CDR1 is SQVTM and CDR2 is ANQGSEA. The CDR3 consists of 14 residues. The CDR3 DNA reads TGCAGTGGGGGGGACTACCGGACTGCTTATACGCAGTATTTT. Protein sequence: CSGGDYRTAYTQYF.

The V and J genes are TRBV5-1 and TRBJ2-1, with 11 bases identical to TRBD2. V gave up 8 bases and J gave up 8 bases; unmatched junction bases: 9. The length of the CDR3 is 14 residues. CDR1 is SGHRS, CDR2 YFSETQ, per germline. The CDR3 loop reads CASSGRGRVDEQFF. As DNA, the CDR3 is TGCGCCAGTAGCGGGAGGGGTAGAGTCGATGAGCAGTTCTTC. Using reference TRBV5-1 and TRBJ2-1 for the parts outside the CDR3, the full variable domain is KAGVTQTPRYLIKTRGQQVTLSCSPISGHRSVSWYQQTPGQGLQFLFEYFSETQRNKGNFPGRFSGRQFSNSRSEMNVSTLELGDSALYLCASSGRGRVDEQFFGPGTRLTVL.

This chain uses TRBV29-1 with TRBJ1-3; the D gene is possibly TRBD1 (5 bases). The germline V gene encodes CDR1 SQVTM and CDR2 ANQGSEA. Trimming took off 4 bases at V and 4 bases at J, with 5 bases between the two ends. The CDR3 length is 11 residues. The CDR3, as DNA: TGCAGCGTTGGGGACGGAAACACCATATATTTT. Translating it yields CSVGDGNTIYF.

On this clonotype: This may arise from a read error, as a much more abundant clone is one base away. The chain employs TRBV29-1 and TRBJ2-7; no reliable D call. The CDR3 extends over 12 amino acids. Germline loops: CDR1 SQVTM, CDR2 ANQGSEA. In DNA form, the CDR3 reads TGCAACGTTCGCCTACAGTCCTACGAGCAGTACTTC. Its translation is CNVRLQSYEQYF.

The V call is TRBV5-5, the J call TRBJ2-4; 9 positions match TRBD2. The J call is doubtful: the DNA matches TRBJ2-5 better. Per the germline V gene, CDR1 is SGHKS and CDR2 is YYEKEE (reference sequence). This CDR3 has 17 amino acids. Written as DNA, the CDR3 is TGTGCCAGCAGCTTGGGAGAGGTTGCGGGGGGGCGAGAGACCCAGTACTTC. Translated: CASSLGEVAGGRETQYF.

This rearrangement joins TRBV6-1 to TRBJ1-4; D possibly corresponds to TRBD1 (5 bases). V dropped 7 bases and J dropped 5 bases, with 17 bases sitting between them. The germline V gene encodes CDR1 MNHNS and CDR2 SASEGT. The CDR3 spans 15 residues. CDR3: CASNPVWDANEKLFF. The CDR3 DNA follows: TGTGCCAGCAATCCGGTATGGGACGCGAATGAAAAACTGTTTTTT.

The chain carries TRBV27 and TRBJ2-4, with 11 bases identical to TRBD2. The CDR3 covers 16 residues. The germline CDR1 and CDR2 sequences are MNHEY and SMNVEV (reference sequence). With V trimmed by 3 bases and J by 13 bases, 14 bases remained unmatched. Written as DNA, the CDR3 is TGTGCCAGCAGTTTGGGGACTAGCGGAGCTGACTACGGGCAGTACTTC. This gives the protein CASSLGTSGADYGQYF.

In the case of this clonotype: The junction does not match germline at one end; this may be a read error. The rearrangement uses TRBV20-1 and TRBJ2-7; D remains unclear. The CDR3 has 14 residues. Germline V gene lookup returns CDR1 DFQATT and CDR2 SNEGSKA (reference sequence). The CDR3 sequence: CSARWGTSSCEQYF. The CDR3 bases are TGCAGTGCTAGATGGGGAACCAGCTCCTGCGAGCAGTACTTC.

The rearrangement links TRBV6-2 or TRBV6-3 to TRBJ2-2; no clear D. CDR1 is MNHEY and CDR2 is SVGEGT in the germline V gene. CDR3 length equals 10 residues. The V gene lost 7 bases and the J gene lost 7 bases, with 4 bases spanning the gap. The CDR3 is CASKHGELFF. DNA of the CDR3: TGTGCCAGCAAACACGGGGAGCTGTTTTTT.

There are many counts of this clonotype. The chain joins TRBV5-1 to TRBJ2-1; D is undetermined. Between the trimmed V and J ends, which lost 0 bases and 0 bases, there was a span of 4 bases. CDR3 length: 14 residues. CDR1 SGHRS and CDR2 YFSETQ come from the germline V gene. The CDR3 sequence: CASSLDSSYNEQFF. The CDR3, as DNA: TGCGCCAGCAGCTTGGACAGCTCCTACAATGAGCAGTTCTTC. Full variable domain (rest looked up from reference TRBV5-1 and TRBJ2-1): KAGVTQTPRYLIKTRGQQVTLSCSPISGHRSVSWYQQTPGQGLQFLFEYFSETQRNKGNFPGRFSGRQFSNSRSEMNVSTLELGDSALYLCASSLDSSYNEQFFGPGTRLTVL.

This clonotype was recorded once. This chain joins TRBV4-3 and TRBJ1-5; D perhaps matches TRBD1 (5 bases). Trimming took off 4 bases at V and 4 bases at J, with 8 bases between the two ends. Looked up from germline, CDR1 is LGHNA and CDR2 is YSLEER. The CDR3 is made up of 13 amino acids. CDR3 amino acids: CASSPTANQPQHF. The DNA for the CDR3 is TGCGCCAGCAGCCCGACAGCGAATCAGCCCCAGCATTTT.